This T cell receptor (beta chain) was identified in a study of long-term antiretroviral therapy in people with HIV. Across the whole study: The 2015 immediate-ART recommendation came about a decade after the earliest samples.

The ends were cut back, 0 bases at V and 7 bases at J, with 16 bases in the middle. The V gene's germline CDR1 is GTSNPN and CDR2 SVGIG (reference sequence). CDR3 length equals 15 residues. Researchers report immunoSEQ v3.0 was run at survey level. Sequencing was performed with immunoSEQ multiplex PCR; in TCRdb, only in-frame clones are kept and a portion is missing. The sample consists of tens of thousands of clones, around 81% of them appearing once. With regard to this clone: Its matching antigen is unknown.

HIV-positive participants all received treatment in the United States. Roughly 0.95-11 million cryopreserved PBMC were held in samples before DNA extraction. Broader study findings: In samples taken after ART, diversity increased but remained below transplant donor control levels.

The sample in question was unsorted PBMCs, obtained 1.5 years after starting antiretroviral therapy. V usage is TRBV30 and J usage is TRBJ1-5, with D perhaps TRBD1 (6 bases). The TCR originated in a young man with HIV. Written as DNA, the CDR3 is TGTGCCTGGAGTGTAGGGGGGCAGGGAGGGCAGCCCCAGCATTTT. Protein: CAWSVGGQGGQPQHF.